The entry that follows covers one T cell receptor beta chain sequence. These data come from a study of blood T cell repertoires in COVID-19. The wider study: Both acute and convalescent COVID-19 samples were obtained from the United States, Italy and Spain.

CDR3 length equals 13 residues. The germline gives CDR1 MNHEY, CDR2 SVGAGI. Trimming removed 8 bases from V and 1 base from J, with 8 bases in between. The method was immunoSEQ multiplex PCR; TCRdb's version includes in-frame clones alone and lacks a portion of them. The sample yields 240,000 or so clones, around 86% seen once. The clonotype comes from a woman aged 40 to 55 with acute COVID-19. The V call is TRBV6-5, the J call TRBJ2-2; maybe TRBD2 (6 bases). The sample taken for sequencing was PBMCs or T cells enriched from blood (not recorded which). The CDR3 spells CASLSGNTGELFF. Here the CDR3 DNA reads TGTGCCAGCCTTAGCGGGAACACCGGGGAGCTGTTTTTT.